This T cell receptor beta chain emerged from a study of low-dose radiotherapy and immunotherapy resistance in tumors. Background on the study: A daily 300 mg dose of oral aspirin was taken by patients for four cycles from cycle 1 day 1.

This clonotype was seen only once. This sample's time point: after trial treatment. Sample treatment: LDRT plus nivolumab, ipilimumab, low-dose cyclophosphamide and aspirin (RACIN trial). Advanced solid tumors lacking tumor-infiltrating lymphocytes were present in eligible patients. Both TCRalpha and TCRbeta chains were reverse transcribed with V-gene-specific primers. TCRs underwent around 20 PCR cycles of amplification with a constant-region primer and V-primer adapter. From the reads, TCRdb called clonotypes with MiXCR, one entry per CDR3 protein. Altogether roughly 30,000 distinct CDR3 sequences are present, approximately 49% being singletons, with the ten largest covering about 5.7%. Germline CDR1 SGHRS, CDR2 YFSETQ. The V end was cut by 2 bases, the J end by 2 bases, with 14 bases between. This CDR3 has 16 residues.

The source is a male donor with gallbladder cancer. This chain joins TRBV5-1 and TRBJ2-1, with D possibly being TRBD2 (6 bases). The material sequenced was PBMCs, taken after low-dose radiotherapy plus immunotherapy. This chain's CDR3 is CASSFTGTEPYNEQFF. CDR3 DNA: TGCGCCAGCAGCTTTACCGGGACTGAGCCCTACAATGAGCAGTTCTTC.